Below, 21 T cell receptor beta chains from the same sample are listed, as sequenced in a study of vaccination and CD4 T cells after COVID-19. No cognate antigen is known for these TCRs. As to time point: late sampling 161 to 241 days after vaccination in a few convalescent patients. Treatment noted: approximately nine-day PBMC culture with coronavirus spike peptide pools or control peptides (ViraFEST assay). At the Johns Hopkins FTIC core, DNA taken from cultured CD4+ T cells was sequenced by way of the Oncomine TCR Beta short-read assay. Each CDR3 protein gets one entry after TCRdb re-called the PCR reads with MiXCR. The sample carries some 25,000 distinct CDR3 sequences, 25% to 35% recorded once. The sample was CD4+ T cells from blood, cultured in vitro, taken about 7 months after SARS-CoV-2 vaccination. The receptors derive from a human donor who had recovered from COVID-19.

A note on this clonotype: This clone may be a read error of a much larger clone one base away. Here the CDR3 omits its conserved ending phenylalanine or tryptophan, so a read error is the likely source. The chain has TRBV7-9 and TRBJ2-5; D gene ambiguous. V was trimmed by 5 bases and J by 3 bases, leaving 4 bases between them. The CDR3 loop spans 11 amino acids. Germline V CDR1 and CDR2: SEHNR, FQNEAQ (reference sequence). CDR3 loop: CASSAKETQYL. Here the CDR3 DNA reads TGTGCCAGCAGCGCTAAAGAGACCCAGTACCTC.

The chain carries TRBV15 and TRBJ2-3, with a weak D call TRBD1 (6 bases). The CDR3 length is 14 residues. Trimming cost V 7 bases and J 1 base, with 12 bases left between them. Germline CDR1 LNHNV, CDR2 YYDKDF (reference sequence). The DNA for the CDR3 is TGTGCCACCAAACCGACAGGAGGCACAGATACGCAGTATTTT. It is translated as CATKPTGGTDTQYF.

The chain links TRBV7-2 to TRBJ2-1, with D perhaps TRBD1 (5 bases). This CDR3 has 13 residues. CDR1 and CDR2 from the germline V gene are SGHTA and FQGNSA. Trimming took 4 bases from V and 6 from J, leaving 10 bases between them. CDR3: CASSSTACNEQFF. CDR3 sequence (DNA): TGTGCCAGCAGCTCGACAGCATGCAATGAGCAGTTCTTC.

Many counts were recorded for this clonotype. The CDR3 bases are TGCAGTGCTAGAGATCCGGGGGGGGGCAATCAGCCCCAGCATTTT. Translating it yields CSARDPGGGNQPQHF. The J gene is TRBJ1-5, the V gene TRBV20-1; perhaps TRBD1 as D (5 bases). This CDR3 is built from 15 residues. The germline gives CDR1 DFQATT, CDR2 SNEGSKA (reference sequence). The V end lost 0 bases, the J end lost 2 bases, and 11 bases lay between the germline ends.

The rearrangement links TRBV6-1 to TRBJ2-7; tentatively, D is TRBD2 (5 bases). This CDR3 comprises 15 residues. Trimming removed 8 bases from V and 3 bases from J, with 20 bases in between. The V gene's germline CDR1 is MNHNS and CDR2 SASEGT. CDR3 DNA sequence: TGTGCCAGCGCTCCGGTGTTGGGGAGTAACTACGAGCAGTACTTC. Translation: CASAPVLGSNYEQYF.

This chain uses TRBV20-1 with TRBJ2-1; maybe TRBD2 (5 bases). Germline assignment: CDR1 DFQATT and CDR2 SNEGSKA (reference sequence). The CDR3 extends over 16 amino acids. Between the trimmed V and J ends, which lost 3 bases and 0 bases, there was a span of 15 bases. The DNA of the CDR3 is TGCAGTGCTAGGAGGGAGCAACGGCCCTCCTACAATGAGCAGTTCTTC. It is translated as CSARREQRPSYNEQFF.

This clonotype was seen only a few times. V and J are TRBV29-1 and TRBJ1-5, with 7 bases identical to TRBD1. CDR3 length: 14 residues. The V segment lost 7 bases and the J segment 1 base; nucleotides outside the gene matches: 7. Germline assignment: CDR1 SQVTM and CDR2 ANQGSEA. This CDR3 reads CSASTGNSNQPQHF. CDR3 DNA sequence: TGCAGCGCCTCGACAGGGAACAGCAATCAGCCCCAGCATTTT. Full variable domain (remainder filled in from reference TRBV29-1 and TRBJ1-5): SAVISQKPSRDICQRGTSLTIQCQVDSQVTMMFWYRQQPGQSLTLIATANQGSEATYESGFVIDKFPISRPNLTFSTLTVSNMSPEDSSIYLCSASTGNSNQPQHFGDGTRLSIL.

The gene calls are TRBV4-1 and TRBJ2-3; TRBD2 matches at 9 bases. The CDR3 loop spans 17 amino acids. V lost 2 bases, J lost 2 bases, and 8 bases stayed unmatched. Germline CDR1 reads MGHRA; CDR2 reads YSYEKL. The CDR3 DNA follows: TGCGCCAGCAGCCAAAGGCCAGCGGGAGGCCCCACAGATACGCAGTATTTT. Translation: CASSQRPAGGPTDTQYF.

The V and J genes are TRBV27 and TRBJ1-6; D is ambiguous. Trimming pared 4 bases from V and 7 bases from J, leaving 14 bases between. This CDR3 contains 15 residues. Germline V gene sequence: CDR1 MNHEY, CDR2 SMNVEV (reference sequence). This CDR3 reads CASSYKVGENSPLHF. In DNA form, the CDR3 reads TGTGCCAGCAGTTATAAGGTCGGGGAAAATTCACCCCTCCACTTT.

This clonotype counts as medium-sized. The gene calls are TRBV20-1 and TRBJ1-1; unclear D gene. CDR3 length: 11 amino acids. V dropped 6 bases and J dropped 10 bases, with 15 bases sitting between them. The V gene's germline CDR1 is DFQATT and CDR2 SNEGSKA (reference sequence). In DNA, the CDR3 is TGCAGTGCCCTTTCATTAGCGGTAGCTTTCTTT. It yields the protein CSALSLAVAFF.

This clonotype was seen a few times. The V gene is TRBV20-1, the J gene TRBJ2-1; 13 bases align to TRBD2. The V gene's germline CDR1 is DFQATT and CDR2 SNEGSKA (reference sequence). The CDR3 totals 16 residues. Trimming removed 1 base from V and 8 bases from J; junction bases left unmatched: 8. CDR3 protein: CSARGGLAGVLDEQFF. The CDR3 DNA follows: TGCAGTGCTAGAGGAGGACTAGCGGGAGTTCTCGATGAGCAGTTCTTC.

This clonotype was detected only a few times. The CDR3 sequence is CASLATNTGELFF. CDR3 DNA: TGTGCCAGCCTCGCGACGAACACCGGGGAGCTGTTTTTT. V is TRBV28 and J is TRBJ2-2, with D unclear. This CDR3 region has 13 residues. The germline gives CDR1 MDHEN, CDR2 SYDVKM. Trimming removed 8 bases at V and 0 bases at J, with 7 bases between.

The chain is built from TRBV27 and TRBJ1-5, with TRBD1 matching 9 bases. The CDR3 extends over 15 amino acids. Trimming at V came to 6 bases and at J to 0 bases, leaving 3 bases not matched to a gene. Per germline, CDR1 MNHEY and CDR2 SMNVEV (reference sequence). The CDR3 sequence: CASRVQGASNQPQHF. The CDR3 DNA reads TGTGCCAGCAGAGTACAGGGGGCTAGCAATCAGCCCCAGCATTTT.

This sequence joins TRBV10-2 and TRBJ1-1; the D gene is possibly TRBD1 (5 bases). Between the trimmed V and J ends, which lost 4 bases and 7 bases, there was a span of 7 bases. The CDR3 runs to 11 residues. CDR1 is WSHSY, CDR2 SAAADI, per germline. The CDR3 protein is CASSAGGEAFF. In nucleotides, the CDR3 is TGCGCCAGCAGTGCGGGGGGTGAAGCTTTCTTT.

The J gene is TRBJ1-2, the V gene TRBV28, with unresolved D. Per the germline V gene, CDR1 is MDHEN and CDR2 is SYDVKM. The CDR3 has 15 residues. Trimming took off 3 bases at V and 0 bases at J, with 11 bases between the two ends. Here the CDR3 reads CASSFIRGANYGYTF. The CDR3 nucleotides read TGTGCCAGCAGTTTTATCCGGGGAGCTAACTATGGCTACACCTTC.

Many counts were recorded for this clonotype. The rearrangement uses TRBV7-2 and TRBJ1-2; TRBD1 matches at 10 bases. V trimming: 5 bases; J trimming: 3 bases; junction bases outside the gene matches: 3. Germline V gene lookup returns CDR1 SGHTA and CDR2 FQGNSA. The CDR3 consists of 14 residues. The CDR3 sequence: CASSHGQGDYGYTF. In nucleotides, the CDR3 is TGTGCCAGCAGCCACGGACAGGGGGACTATGGCTACACCTTC.

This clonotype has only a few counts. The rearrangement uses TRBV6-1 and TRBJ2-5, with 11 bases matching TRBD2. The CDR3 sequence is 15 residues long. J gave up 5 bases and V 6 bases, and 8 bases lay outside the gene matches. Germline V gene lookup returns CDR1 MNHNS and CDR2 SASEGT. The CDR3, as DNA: TGTGCCAGCAGCCCATTAGCGGGAGGGATGGAGACCCAGTACTTC. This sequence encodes CASSPLAGGMETQYF.

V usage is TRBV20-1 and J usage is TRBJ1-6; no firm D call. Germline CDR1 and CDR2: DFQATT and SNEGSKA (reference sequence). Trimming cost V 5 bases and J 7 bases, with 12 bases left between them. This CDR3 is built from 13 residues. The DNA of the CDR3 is TGCAGTGCTCTTCGCGGCGCCAATTCACCCCTCCACTTT. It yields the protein CSALRGANSPLHF.

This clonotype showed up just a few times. The CDR3 DNA reads as TGTGCCAGCAGCGATCGGGGCCAAGAGACCCAGTACTTC. The encoded protein is CASSDRGQETQYF. The chain employs TRBV11-3 and TRBJ2-5; maybe TRBD2 (5 bases). The germline V gene has CDR1 SGHNT and CDR2 YENEEA. The V and J ends lost 5 bases and 1 base respectively, with 8 bases between them. CDR3 length: 13 residues.

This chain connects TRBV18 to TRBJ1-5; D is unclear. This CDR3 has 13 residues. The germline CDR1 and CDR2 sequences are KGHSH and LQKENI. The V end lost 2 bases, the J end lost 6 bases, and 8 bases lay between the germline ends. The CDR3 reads CASSPGVSQPQHF. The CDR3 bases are TGTGCCAGCTCACCAGGGGTTAGTCAGCCCCAGCATTTT.

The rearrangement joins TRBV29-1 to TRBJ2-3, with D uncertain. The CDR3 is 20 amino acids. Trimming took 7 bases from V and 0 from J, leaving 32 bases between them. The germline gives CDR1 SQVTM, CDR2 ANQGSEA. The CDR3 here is CSARLSRFGGADLSTDTQYF. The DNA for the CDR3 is TGCAGCGCCCGACTCTCGAGGTTTGGCGGAGCAGACCTTAGCACAGATACGCAGTATTTT.